One sample yielded the 10 T cell receptor beta chains listed below, sequenced in a study of cytomegalovirus exposure and HLA in healthy donors. Primers included in the PCR were 60 Vbeta and 13 Jbeta primers. Measured with immunoSEQ multiplex PCR; TCRdb has only the in-frame clones, and not every one. The sample consists of fewer than 200,000 clones, around 80% of them appearing once. The specimen sequenced was PBMCs. The source of these receptors is a woman aged 18-30 years in good health and CMV-seronegative.

This clone was observed a single time. The genes are TRBV6-5 and TRBJ2-7; 10 nucleotides match TRBD2. This CDR3 spans 16 amino acids. The J segment lost 4 bases and the V segment lost 4 bases, leaving 10 bases of the junction unmatched. Per the germline V gene, CDR1 is MNHEY and CDR2 is SVGAGI. CDR3 amino acids: CASSFRSSGGAYEQYF. Written as DNA, the CDR3 is TGTGCCAGCAGTTTCCGCTCTAGCGGGGGAGCTTACGAGCAGTACTTC.

The gene calls are TRBV5-1 and TRBJ2-6; 10 nucleotides agree with TRBD2. The CDR3 totals 19 residues. The V gene end was trimmed by 0 bases and the J gene end by 1 base; junction bases not matched to a gene: 7. CDR1 is SGHRS, CDR2 YFSETQ, per germline. CDR3 in DNA: TGCGCCAGCAGCTTGGTTCTAGCGGGAGATCTGTCTGGGGCCAACGTCCTGACTTTC. This encodes CASSLVLAGDLSGANVLTF.

As concerns this clone: A read error may account for a junction end that differs from germline. The CDR3 here is CASRLGGLGNTEAFF. The CDR3 nucleotides read TGTGCCAGCAGGTTAGGGGGCTTGGGGAACACTGAAGCTTTCTTT. This sequence joins TRBV11-3 and TRBJ1-1, with TRBD1 matching 7 bases. Germline CDR1 is SGHNT and CDR2 is YENEEA. The CDR3 is 15 residues long.

In regard to this clone: Other DNA variants within this sample encode the same CDR3. The V call is TRBV27, the J call TRBJ2-2, with a possible D match to TRBD1 (6 bases). Trimming cost V 2 bases and J 6 bases, with 7 bases left between them. This CDR3 is 13 amino acids long. CDR1 and CDR2 from the germline V gene are MNHEY and SMNVEV (reference sequence). The chain's CDR3 is CASSLQGSGELFF. CDR3 DNA sequence: TGTGCCAGCAGTTTACAGGGGTCCGGGGAGCTGTTTTTT.

V usage is TRBV19 and J usage is TRBJ1-4, with D possibly TRBD1 on 6 matching bases. This CDR3 contains 16 residues. V was trimmed by 4 bases and J by 4 bases, leaving 16 bases between them. CDR1 is LNHDA and CDR2 is SQIVND in the germline V gene (reference sequence). The CDR3 here is CASSKTDRNHNEKLFF. In nucleotides, the CDR3 is TGTGCCAGTAGTAAGACCGACAGGAATCATAATGAAAAACTGTTTTTT.

This sequence joins TRBV11-2 and TRBJ2-5; 10 nucleotides align to TRBD2. The V and J ends lost 0 bases and 4 bases, in that order; junction bases with no gene match: 11. From germline, CDR1 is SGHAT and CDR2 FQNNGV. The CDR3 is 18 amino acids. The CDR3 DNA reads TGTGCCAGCAGCTTAGATAACGGGGCTAGCGGGAGTGGAGAGACCCAGTACTTC. Protein sequence: CASSLDNGASGSGETQYF.

The chain recombines TRBV18 with TRBJ1-2; TRBD1 might be the D (5 bases). The CDR3 has 15 residues. V was clipped by 5 bases and J by 5 bases, with 18 bases between them. Per the germline V gene, CDR1 is KGHSH and CDR2 is LQKENI. CDR3: CASSSQSTRGYGYTF. In nucleotides, the CDR3 is TGTGCCAGCTCATCCCAATCCACCCGGGGGTATGGCTACACCTTC.

The J gene is TRBJ2-3, the V gene TRBV19, with no clear D. This CDR3 has 14 residues. Germline V gene sequence: CDR1 LNHDA, CDR2 SQIVND (reference sequence). Trimming pared 3 bases from V and 6 bases from J, leaving 13 bases between. The chain's CDR3 is CASSMFFLVDTQYF. In DNA, the CDR3 is TGTGCCAGTAGTATGTTTTTCCTTGTGGATACGCAGTATTTT.

This chain joins TRBV28 and TRBJ1-3; 7 bases are a match to TRBD1. Germline CDR1 and CDR2: MDHEN and SYDVKM. The CDR3 covers 16 residues. V was pared by 6 bases and J by 0 bases, with 8 bases of the junction left unmatched. The CDR3 bases are TGTGCCAGCAGACCCGACAGGGAAGACTCTGGAAACACCATATATTTT. Translation gives CASRPDREDSGNTIYF.

The chain combines TRBV29-1 with TRBJ1-4; TRBD1 is a possible D gene (5 bases). The CDR3 has 12 amino acids. Per the germline V gene, CDR1 is SQVTM and CDR2 is ANQGSEA. The V end lost 5 bases, the J end lost 6 bases, and 10 bases lay between the germline ends. CDR3 coding DNA: TGCAGCGTTCAGGGAATGGATGAAAAACTGTTTTTT. This gives the protein CSVQGMDEKLFF.